The rows below give T cell receptor beta chains drawn from one sample of a study of T cells in localized non-small cell lung cancer. Only in-frame clones appear in the TCRdb table, and some are missing; sequencing was by immunoSEQ multiplex PCR. Of 25,000 to 30,000 clones detected, 92% appear once; the ten largest clones hold over 3.5%. The sample here was peripheral blood mononuclear cells, taken before any cancer treatment. These receptors were taken from a woman aged 35 to 70 with stage III lung adenocarcinoma. Both conserved end residues are part of each CDR3. A D gene is named only where the DNA matches it firmly. Clone size appears in some rows only: once, few, many, or a class for an expanded clone.

abundance: .; v_gene: TRBV19; d_gene: TRBD2; j_gene: TRBJ2-1; CDR3nt: TGTGCCAGTACGGGAGGGTCAGGGACCTACAATGAGCAGTTCTTC; CDR3aa: CASTGGSGTYNEQFF
abundance: .; v_gene: TRBV19; d_gene: .; j_gene: TRBJ1-2; CDR3nt: TGTGCCAGTAGTATAGGGCGACAGATGAACTATGGCTACACCTTC; CDR3aa: CASSIGRQMNYGYTF
abundance: .; v_gene: TRBV5-6; d_gene: .; j_gene: TRBJ2-1; CDR3nt: TGTGCCAGCAGCTTTGAATGGAGGGATAATGAGCAGTTCTTC; CDR3aa: CASSFEWRDNEQFF
abundance: .; v_gene: TRBV5-6; d_gene: .; j_gene: TRBJ1-2; CDR3nt: TGTGCCAGCAGCCGCGCCACAGTCCGCTATGGCTACACCTTC; CDR3aa: CASSRATVRYGYTF
abundance: .; v_gene: TRBV7-3; d_gene: .; j_gene: TRBJ2-5; CDR3nt: TGTGCCAGCAGCTTAACGTCCCAAAAAGAGACCCAGTACTTC; CDR3aa: CASSLTSQKETQYF
abundance: .; v_gene: TRBV27; d_gene: TRBD2; j_gene: TRBJ2-3; CDR3nt: TGTGCCAGCAGTTTCGGACTAGCGGGAGATACGCAGTATTTT; CDR3aa: CASSFGLAGDTQYF
abundance: .; v_gene: TRBV5-8; d_gene: .; j_gene: TRBJ2-1; CDR3nt: TGTGCCAGCAGCCCCCTGCCGGACTCCTACAATGAGCAGTTCTTC; CDR3aa: CASSPLPDSYNEQFF
abundance: .; v_gene: TRBV11-2; d_gene: TRBD2; j_gene: TRBJ2-2; CDR3nt: TGTGCCAGCAGTTTAGCGGGGAACCCCGGGGAGCTGTTTTTT; CDR3aa: CASSLAGNPGELFF
abundance: once; v_gene: TRBV27; d_gene: .; j_gene: TRBJ1-2; CDR3nt: TGTGCCAGCAGTTTCGGAGACAGGACGTATGGCTACACCTTC; CDR3aa: CASSFGDRTYGYTF
abundance: .; v_gene: TRBV10-1; d_gene: .; j_gene: TRBJ1-1; CDR3nt: TGCGCCAGCAGTGGCCGGGGCACTGAAGCTTTCTTT; CDR3aa: CASSGRGTEAFF
abundance: once; v_gene: TRBV2; d_gene: .; j_gene: TRBJ1-5; CDR3nt: TGTGCCAGCAGTAGCGGGGCCGATCAGCCCCAGCATTTT; CDR3aa: CASSSGADQPQHF
abundance: once; v_gene: TRBV28; d_gene: .; j_gene: TRBJ1-2; CDR3nt: TGTGCCAGCAGTTCAAACTATGGCTACACCTTC; CDR3aa: CASSSNYGYTF
abundance: .; v_gene: TRBV5-6; d_gene: TRBD2; j_gene: TRBJ2-5; CDR3nt: TGTGCCAGCAGTTTGGGCGGGGGGGGAGAGACCCAGTACTTC; CDR3aa: CASSLGGGGETQYF
abundance: .; v_gene: TRBV6-1; d_gene: .; j_gene: TRBJ2-7; CDR3nt: TGTGCCAGCGCCCGCGGGGCACAATCTTCCTACGAGCAGTACTTC; CDR3aa: CASARGAQSSYEQYF
abundance: .; v_gene: TRBV19; d_gene: TRBD2; j_gene: TRBJ2-1; CDR3nt: TGTGCCACGACCCAGCACGGGGGGAGTAACTCAAATGAGCAGTTCTTC; CDR3aa: CATTQHGGSNSNEQFF
abundance: .; v_gene: TRBV5-1; d_gene: TRBD1; j_gene: TRBJ1-5; CDR3nt: TGCGCCAGCAGCCCTGGGACAGGGGAGCAGCCCCAGCATTTT; CDR3aa: CASSPGTGEQPQHF
abundance: .; v_gene: TRBV6-5; d_gene: TRBD2; j_gene: TRBJ2-2; CDR3nt: TGTGCCAGCAGGCCGACTAGCGGGAACACCGGGGAGCTGTTTTTT; CDR3aa: CASRPTSGNTGELFF
abundance: .; v_gene: TRBV6-5; d_gene: .; j_gene: TRBJ2-3; CDR3nt: TGTGCCAGCAGTTACTTCCGGGATGGCACAGATACGCAGTATTTT; CDR3aa: CASSYFRDGTDTQYF
abundance: .; v_gene: TRBV15; d_gene: .; j_gene: TRBJ2-7; CDR3nt: TGTGCCACCAGCAGACGGGGCCCAGGGAGGAACGAGCAGTACTTC; CDR3aa: CATSRRGPGRNEQYF
abundance: .; v_gene: TRBV5-1; d_gene: .; j_gene: TRBJ1-1; CDR3nt: TGCGCCAGCAGCCTGGTTGGTGTGGTTTTAGGGGGGAACACTGAAGCTTTCTTT; CDR3aa: CASSLVGVVLGGNTEAFF
abundance: once; v_gene: TRBV9; d_gene: .; j_gene: TRBJ1-3; CDR3nt: TGTGCCAGCAGCGTGGTCAAGGAGTCACCTGGAAACACCATATATTTT; CDR3aa: CASSVVKESPGNTIYF
abundance: .; v_gene: TRBV2; d_gene: TRBD2; j_gene: TRBJ2-3; CDR3nt: TGTGCCAGCAGTGAATCGTCTAGCGGGGAGGATACGCAGTATTTT; CDR3aa: CASSESSSGEDTQYF
abundance: .; v_gene: TRBV30; d_gene: .; j_gene: TRBJ2-4; CDR3nt: TGTGCCTGGAGTGTACACGGTGGGGGGAACTTTCAGTACTTC; CDR3aa: CAWSVHGGGNFQYF
abundance: .; v_gene: TRBV2; d_gene: TRBD2; j_gene: TRBJ2-1; CDR3nt: TGTGCCAGCGGAAGACTAGCGGCGGGGAATGAGCAGTTCTTC; CDR3aa: CASGRLAAGNEQFF
abundance: .; v_gene: TRBV7-2; d_gene: TRBD1; j_gene: TRBJ2-7; CDR3nt: TGTGCCAGCAGCTTAGCCCAGGGACAGACCTACGAGCAGTACTTC; CDR3aa: CASSLAQGQTYEQYF
abundance: .; v_gene: TRBV7-2; d_gene: .; j_gene: TRBJ2-1; CDR3nt: TGTGCCAGCAGCTTAGCCCGAGGCGATGAGCAGTTCTTC; CDR3aa: CASSLARGDEQFF
abundance: .; v_gene: TRBV19; d_gene: .; j_gene: TRBJ1-1; CDR3nt: TGTGCCAGTACTACAGGACCCACTGAAGCTTTCTTT; CDR3aa: CASTTGPTEAFF
abundance: .; v_gene: TRBV5-5; d_gene: .; j_gene: TRBJ1-3; CDR3nt: TGTGCCAGCAGCTTCGAGACAGGAGGAAACACCATATATTTT; CDR3aa: CASSFETGGNTIYF
abundance: medium-sized; v_gene: TRBV2; d_gene: .; j_gene: TRBJ2-7; CDR3nt: TGTGCCAGCAGTTACAGTAACGAGCAGTACTTC; CDR3aa: CASSYSNEQYF
abundance: few; v_gene: TRBV2; d_gene: .; j_gene: TRBJ1-1; CDR3nt: TGTGCCAGCAGTCGCTCCCAGGGTGTCGAGACTGAAGCTTTCTTT; CDR3aa: CASSRSQGVETEAFF
abundance: .; v_gene: TRBV5-5; d_gene: TRBD2; j_gene: TRBJ2-3; CDR3nt: TGTGCCAGCAGCTATAGCGGGGGTGATGATACGCAGTATTTT; CDR3aa: CASSYSGGDDTQYF
abundance: .; v_gene: TRBV18; d_gene: .; j_gene: TRBJ1-5; CDR3nt: TGTGCCAGCTCACCTCGACAGGATCAGCCCCAGCATTTT; CDR3aa: CASSPRQDQPQHF
abundance: few; v_gene: TRBV19; d_gene: TRBD2; j_gene: TRBJ2-1; CDR3nt: TGTGCCAGTAGTATCACCGGGACTAGCGGGAATGAGCAGTTCTTC; CDR3aa: CASSITGTSGNEQFF
abundance: .; v_gene: TRBV7-8; d_gene: TRBD1; j_gene: TRBJ1-2; CDR3nt: TGTGCCAGCAGCCCGCGGACAGGGGGCTTGGTTGGCTACACCTTC; CDR3aa: CASSPRTGGLVGYTF
abundance: .; v_gene: TRBV18; d_gene: .; j_gene: TRBJ1-5; CDR3nt: TGTGCCAGCTCAGCCTCGGTTGAACAGCCCCAGCATTTT; CDR3aa: CASSASVEQPQHF
abundance: medium-sized; v_gene: TRBV9; d_gene: TRBD1; j_gene: TRBJ1-2; CDR3nt: TGTGCCAGCAGCGGGGGACAGTCTAACTATGGCTACACCTTC; CDR3aa: CASSGGQSNYGYTF
abundance: .; v_gene: TRBV30; d_gene: TRBD2; j_gene: TRBJ2-7; CDR3nt: TGTGCCTGGAGTGTAGCGGGAACCTCCCTCTCCTACGAGCAGTACTTC; CDR3aa: CAWSVAGTSLSYEQYF
abundance: .; v_gene: TRBV28; d_gene: TRBD1; j_gene: TRBJ1-2; CDR3nt: TGTGCCAGCAGAGAGACAGGGGAGCGCTATGGCTACACCTTC; CDR3aa: CASRETGERYGYTF
abundance: .; v_gene: TRBV5-5; d_gene: TRBD1; j_gene: TRBJ2-2; CDR3nt: TGTGCCAGCAGCTTGGACCTGACAGGGGCCGGGGAGCTGTTTTTT; CDR3aa: CASSLDLTGAGELFF
abundance: .; v_gene: TRBV11-2; d_gene: .; j_gene: TRBJ2-7; CDR3nt: TGTGCCAGCAGCTTACAGGGCCGTTCCTACGAGCAGTACTTC; CDR3aa: CASSLQGRSYEQYF
abundance: .; v_gene: TRBV30; d_gene: .; j_gene: TRBJ1-1; CDR3nt: TGTGCCTGGAGTGTACAAGTAGGGGAAGCTTTCTTT; CDR3aa: CAWSVQVGEAFF
abundance: .; v_gene: TRBV7-9; d_gene: .; j_gene: TRBJ1-5; CDR3nt: TGTGCCAGCAGTTCCTCGTTCGGCGGGGATCAGCCCCAGCATTTT; CDR3aa: CASSSSFGGDQPQHF
abundance: few; v_gene: TRBV7-9; d_gene: .; j_gene: TRBJ2-7; CDR3nt: TGTGCCAGCAGCTTAGCGCTGGACTCCTACGAGCAGTACTTC; CDR3aa: CASSLALDSYEQYF
abundance: .; v_gene: TRBV27; d_gene: .; j_gene: TRBJ2-3; CDR3nt: TGTGCCAGCAGTTCCATGGACCATCAACCCACAGATACGCAGTATTTT; CDR3aa: CASSSMDHQPTDTQYF
abundance: few; v_gene: TRBV9; d_gene: .; j_gene: TRBJ1-1; CDR3nt: TGTGCCAGCAGCGTGGGGTGGGACACTGAAGCTTTCTTT; CDR3aa: CASSVGWDTEAFF
abundance: .; v_gene: TRBV10-3; d_gene: .; j_gene: TRBJ2-6; CDR3nt: TGTGCCATCAGCAGGGAATCAGGGGCCAACGTCCTGACTTTC; CDR3aa: CAISRESGANVLTF
abundance: .; v_gene: TRBV7-3; d_gene: .; j_gene: TRBJ1-1; CDR3nt: TGTGCCAGCAGCTTAAACGAGGAGGGTGAAGCTTTCTTT; CDR3aa: CASSLNEEGEAFF
abundance: .; v_gene: TRBV5-5; d_gene: .; j_gene: TRBJ2-7; CDR3nt: TGTGCCAGCAGCTTGGACGGGGGGCGTGCCCACGAGCAGTACTTC; CDR3aa: CASSLDGGRAHEQYF
abundance: .; v_gene: TRBV25-1; d_gene: .; j_gene: TRBJ1-3; CDR3nt: TGTGCCAGCAGTGAAGATGGCGAGAGGGGGAGAAGCGGAAACACCATATATTTT; CDR3aa: CASSEDGERGRSGNTIYF
abundance: .; v_gene: TRBV18; d_gene: .; j_gene: TRBJ1-5; CDR3nt: TGTGCCAGCTCGCAGGGGATGGGCAATCAGCCCCAGCATTTT; CDR3aa: CASSQGMGNQPQHF
abundance: .; v_gene: TRBV5-1; d_gene: .; j_gene: TRBJ1-6; CDR3nt: TGCGCCAGCAGCTTGACGGCAGATTCACCCCTCCACTTT; CDR3aa: CASSLTADSPLHF
abundance: .; v_gene: TRBV5-1; d_gene: .; j_gene: TRBJ1-3; CDR3nt: TGCGCCAGCAGCTTGTTCGGGGCGTCCAGTGGAAACACCATATATTTT; CDR3aa: CASSLFGASSGNTIYF
abundance: .; v_gene: TRBV6-1; d_gene: .; j_gene: TRBJ2-7; CDR3nt: TGTGCCAGCAGTGAGCACAGCTACGAGCAGTACTTC; CDR3aa: CASSEHSYEQYF